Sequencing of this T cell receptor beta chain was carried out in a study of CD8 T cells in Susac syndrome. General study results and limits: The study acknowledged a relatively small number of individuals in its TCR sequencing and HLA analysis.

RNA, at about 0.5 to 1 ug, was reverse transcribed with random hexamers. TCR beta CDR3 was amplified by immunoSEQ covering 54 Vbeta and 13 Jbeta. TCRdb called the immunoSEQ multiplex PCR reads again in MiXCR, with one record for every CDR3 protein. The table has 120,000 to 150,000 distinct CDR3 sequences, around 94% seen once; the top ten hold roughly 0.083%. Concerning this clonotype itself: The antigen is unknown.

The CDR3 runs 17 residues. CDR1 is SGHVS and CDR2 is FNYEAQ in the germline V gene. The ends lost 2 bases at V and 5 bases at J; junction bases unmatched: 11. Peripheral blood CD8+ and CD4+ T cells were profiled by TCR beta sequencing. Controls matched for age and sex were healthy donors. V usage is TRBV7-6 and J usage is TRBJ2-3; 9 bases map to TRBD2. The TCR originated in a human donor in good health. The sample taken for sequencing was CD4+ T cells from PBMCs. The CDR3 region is CASSLTSPAGGGDTQYF. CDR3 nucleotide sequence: TGTGCCAGCAGCTTAACGAGTCCAGCGGGAGGAGGAGATACGCAGTATTTT.